The TCR beta chain described here comes from a study of human T cells and chemical hapten exposure. The germline V gene has CDR1 KGHSH and CDR2 LQKENI. The CDR3 length is 17 residues. Deletions cut 2 bases from V and 4 bases from J, with 17 bases between. Time point indicated: patch test 2, 6 weeks after DPC sensitization. The treatment here: therapeutic diphenylcyclopropenone sensitization with weekly scalp DPC. In TCRdb, the RACE reads were re-called with MiXCR into one record per CDR3 protein. The sample consists of just over 350,000 distinct CDR3 sequences, around 6% of them appearing once. The genes are TRBV18 and TRBJ1-4; no reliable D call. The origin of this receptor is a woman aged 18-29 years with alopecia areata. Some clones in this sample may be carry-over from other donors' samples. The starting material was whole blood, obtained in connection with sensitization to the hapten diphenylcyclopropenone (DPC). The CDR3 DNA is TGTGCCAGCTCACCAACCCGGAACAGCCTGAATAATGAAAAACTGTTTTTT. Translating gives CASSPTRNSLNNEKLFF.